This T cell receptor beta chain originates from a study of blood T cell repertoires in COVID-19. On the study more broadly: There were acute and convalescent COVID-19 samples, and they came from the United States, Italy and Spain. PBMCs, B-cell-depleted T cells, or T cells provided the cDNA or gDNA that made up the material.

Trimming removed 2 bases from V and 0 bases from J, with 9 bases in between. Germline assignment: CDR1 KGHDR and CDR2 SFDVKD. This CDR3 contains 15 residues. Per the study methods: Amplifying reference gene primers gave estimates of nucleated cell counts. Assay: immunoSEQ multiplex PCR; the TCRdb copy retains only in-frame clones and omits some. From that table come the V and J calls and clone size; the DNA was used to work out D and trimming. The table lists 500,000 to 600,000 clones, approximately 91% of them singletons. The rearrangement uses TRBV24-1 and TRBJ1-1; D is ambiguous. The specimen was peripheral blood. The receptor's source is a woman between 45 and 65 years old with COVID-19, enrolled during active disease. The CDR3 sequence is CATSDSGGLNTEAFF. CDR3 DNA sequence: TGTGCCACCAGTGATTCGGGAGGGCTGAACACTGAAGCTTTCTTT.